Below, one TCR beta chain is given with its context. Measured with immunoSEQ multiplex PCR; TCRdb has only the in-frame clones, and not every one. The table shows around 300,000 clones, with about nine tenths occurring only once. V lost 1 base, J lost 4 bases, and 7 bases lay in between. Germline V gene sequence: CDR1 LGHNA, CDR2 YSLEER. The CDR3 is made up of 13 amino acids. This entry belongs to a study of blood T cell repertoires in COVID-19. The specimen was peripheral blood. The TCR was taken from a woman in her 30s with active or convalescent COVID-19. The chain recombines TRBV4-3 with TRBJ1-1; no firm D call. This chain's CDR3 is CASSQAPSTEAFF. DNA of the CDR3: TGCGCCAGCAGCCAAGCCCCCTCCACTGAAGCTTTCTTT.